These 21 T cell receptor beta chains were sequenced from one sample in a study of blood T cells in healthy people across ages. The authors ran a second PCR of about 7 to 11 cycles using a sample-barcoded 5' primer and a J-beta primer mix. TCRdb itself ran the 5' RACE reads through MiXCR, one entry per CDR3 protein. This repertoire shows fewer than 1,000,000 distinct CDR3 sequences, around 42% found once; its top ten account for about 19%. Sequences were obtained from blood. The receptors stem from a man between 60 and 75 years old in good health.

The rearrangement links TRBV14 to TRBJ1-2, with unresolved D. Germline lookup yields CDR1 SGHDN and CDR2 FVKESK. Trimming left V 0 bases short and J 4 bases short, with 15 bases between. The CDR3 is 16 amino acids. Written as DNA, the CDR3 is TGTGCCAGCAGCCAAGAGACATCCCCCACCGTCTATGGCTACACCTTC. Translating gives CASSQETSPTVYGYTF.

This clonotype was found once. The CDR3 does not end in the conserved phenylalanine or tryptophan, so this is likely a read error. This chain uses TRBV3-1 with TRBJ2-3; perhaps D is TRBD1 or TRBD2 (6 bases each). The germline V gene has CDR1 LGHDT and CDR2 YNNKEL (reference sequence). Trimming cost V 4 bases and J 4 bases, with 12 bases left between them. The CDR3 loop spans 14 amino acids. The CDR3 nucleotides read TGTGCCAGCAGCCCCCTGGGGGGCGCAGATACGCAGTATTCT. Encoded protein: CASSPLGGADTQYS.

The V call is TRBV6-5, the J call TRBJ2-7; TRBD2 is a possible D gene (5 bases). Germline lookup yields CDR1 MNHEY and CDR2 SVGAGI. The CDR3 runs to 14 residues. V was shortened by 8 bases and J by 2 bases, with 16 bases between the two germline ends. The CDR3 region is CASRLSGETYEQYF. The DNA for the CDR3 is TGTGCCAGCCGGTTGAGCGGCGAGACCTACGAGCAGTACTTC.

A few counts support this clonotype. The genes are TRBV5-1 and TRBJ2-7, with 10 bases identical to TRBD1. This CDR3 has 15 amino acids. From germline, CDR1 is SGHRS and CDR2 YFSETQ. V was clipped by 4 bases and J by 5 bases; unmatched bases: 9. CDR3 sequence (DNA): TGCGCCAGCAGCCCAAGGGGACAGGGGCTTGACGAGCAGTACTTC. Amino acid sequence: CASSPRGQGLDEQYF.

The chain links TRBV20-1 to TRBJ1-5; 8 nucleotides match TRBD1. The V segment lost 3 bases and the J segment 2 bases; nucleotides outside the gene matches: 9. CDR1 and CDR2 from the germline V gene are DFQATT and SNEGSKA (reference sequence). The CDR3 sequence is 16 residues long. CDR3 DNA: TGCAGTGCTAGGACAGGACAGGGTGGAGGCAATCAGCCCCAGCATTTT. This gives the protein CSARTGQGGGNQPQHF.

CDR3 sequence reads: CASSFYRKEEKLFF. The CDR3 DNA is TGTGCCAGCAGCTTCTACAGGAAGGAAGAAAAACTGTTTTTT. The gene calls are TRBV7-9 and TRBJ1-4; D possibly corresponds to TRBD1 (5 bases). V gave up 3 bases and J gave up 8 bases, with 13 bases separating them. Per germline, CDR1 SEHNR and CDR2 FQNEAQ (reference sequence). This CDR3 spans 14 amino acids. Drawing the rest from reference TRBV7-9 and TRBJ1-4, the complete variable domain is DTGVSQNPRHKITKRGQNVTFRCDPISEHNRLYWYRQTLGQGPEFLTYFQNEAQLEKSRLLSDRFSAERPKGSFSTLEIQRTEQGDSAMYLCASSFYRKEEKLFFGSGTQLSVL.

V is TRBV29-1 and J is TRBJ1-1; the D gene is possibly TRBD1 (6 bases). This CDR3 is 13 amino acids long. CDR1 and CDR2 (germline): SQVTM, ANQGSEA. V was trimmed by 4 bases and J by 8 bases, leaving 17 bases between them. The DNA of the CDR3 is TGCAGCGTTGTCGCGGTGGGGCAGGGGGAAGCTTTCTTT. The encoded protein is CSVVAVGQGEAFF.

As regards this clonotype: One junction end disagrees with the germline gene, perhaps due to a read error. The chain has TRBV5-1 and TRBJ2-1; D remains unclear. The CDR3 is 16 amino acids. Germline loops: CDR1 SGHRS, CDR2 YFSETQ. CDR3 DNA sequence: TGCGCCAGCAGCTCCAAAGTCGTCGGCTCCTACAATGGGCAGTTCTTC. This encodes CASSSKVVGSYNGQFF.

This clonotype has only a few counts. DNA of the CDR3: TGTGCCAGCAGCCAAACACAGGGGGTCCACGAGCAGTACTTC. Translated: CASSQTQGVHEQYF. The J gene is TRBJ2-5, the V gene TRBV7-9; 8 nucleotides align to TRBD1. The end of the DNA aligns better with TRBJ2-7, so the J call may be wrong. This CDR3 has 14 amino acids. CDR1 SEHNR and CDR2 FQNEAQ come from the germline V gene (reference sequence).

The chain is built from TRBV7-9 and TRBJ2-1; TRBD1 matches at 7 bases. The V and J ends lost 1 base and 13 bases, in that order; junction bases with no gene match: 10. Germline-derived CDR1 and CDR2 are SEHNR and FQNEAQ (reference sequence). This CDR3 is 14 amino acids long. The CDR3, as DNA: TGTGCCAGCAGCTTAGGGGGACAGCCAGAGACCCAGTTCTTC. Translated: CASSLGGQPETQFF. The full variable domain, completed using reference TRBV7-9 and TRBJ2-1, is DTGVSQNPRHKITKRGQNVTFRCDPISEHNRLYWYRQTLGQGPEFLTYFQNEAQLEKSRLLSDRFSAERPKGSFSTLEIQRTEQGDSAMYLCASSLGGQPETQFFGPGTRLTVL.

This clonotype occurred once. The chain links TRBV11-2 to TRBJ2-1; D is unresolved. The CDR3 length is 12 residues. V dropped 0 bases and J dropped 11 bases, with 8 bases sitting between them. The germline CDR1 and CDR2 sequences are SGHAT and FQNNGV. The CDR3 sequence: CASSLDGLKQFF. The CDR3 nucleotides are TGTGCCAGCAGCTTAGATGGCCTTAAGCAGTTCTTC.

The chain couples TRBV4-3 to TRBJ1-2; possibly TRBD1 for D (6 bases). This CDR3 region has 16 residues. Trimming took 2 bases from V and 0 from J, leaving 13 bases between them. The germline gives CDR1 LGHNA, CDR2 YSLEER. The CDR3 region is CASSQKGTGPNYGYTF. CDR3 in DNA: TGCGCCAGCAGCCAAAAAGGCACAGGGCCTAACTATGGCTACACCTTC.

The chain couples TRBV7-6 to TRBJ2-1; 9 bases map to TRBD1. This CDR3 contains 16 residues. Germline-derived CDR1 and CDR2 are SGHVS and FNYEAQ. V shed 5 bases, J shed 8 bases, and the junction held 13 bases outside the gene matches. The CDR3 region has the DNA TGTGCCAGCAGCCCCGTAGGAACGGGACAGGGCGATGAGCAGTTCTTC. It yields the protein CASSPVGTGQGDEQFF.

This clonotype has more than one count but fewer than ten. The J gene is TRBJ2-3, the V gene TRBV7-3; perhaps TRBD1 as D (5 bases). CDR1 and CDR2 (germline): SGHTA, FQGTGA. This CDR3 spans 13 amino acids. V was trimmed by 8 bases and J by 11 bases, leaving 20 bases between them. The CDR3 region is CASGQTTVGRQYF. The DNA for the CDR3 is TGTGCCAGCGGACAAACAACGGTGGGAAGGCAGTATTTT.

This rearrangement joins TRBV4-3 to TRBJ2-3; D call uncertain. This CDR3 is built from 16 residues. Germline V gives CDR1 LGHNA, CDR2 YSLEER. Trimming removed 4 bases from V and 0 bases from J, with 14 bases in between. The CDR3 sequence: CASSRLVNPSTDTQYF. The CDR3 nucleotides are TGCGCCAGCAGCCGGCTTGTCAACCCAAGCACAGATACGCAGTATTTT.

The V and J genes are TRBV20-1 and TRBJ2-5; D might be TRBD1 (5 bases). Germline CDR1 is DFQATT and CDR2 is SNEGSKA (reference sequence). The CDR3 sequence is 13 residues long. Between the trimmed V and J ends, which lost 2 bases and 2 bases, there was a span of 9 bases. CDR3 protein: CSARKTVQETQYF. Written as DNA, the CDR3 is TGCAGTGCTAGAAAGACAGTACAAGAGACCCAGTACTTC.

This clonotype has only a few counts. The chain has TRBV6-6 and TRBJ2-5; no reliable D call. Trimming stripped 6 bases from V and 5 bases from J, with 19 bases between. Germline V gene lookup returns CDR1 MNHNY and CDR2 SVGAGI (reference sequence). This CDR3 has 15 residues. The CDR3 protein is CASRNEPRSTETQYF. DNA of the CDR3: TGTGCCAGCAGAAACGAGCCCAGGTCTACGGAGACCCAGTACTTC.

This clonotype was counted ten times or more. This may be a read error: a much more frequent sequence differs by one nucleotide. The chain recombines TRBV7-2 with TRBJ2-5, with 7 bases aligning to TRBD1. CDR1 and CDR2 (germline): SGHTA, FQGNSA. Trimming cost V 5 bases and J 2 bases; bases outside gene matches: 5. The CDR3 loop spans 14 amino acids. The CDR3 region has the DNA TGTGCCAGCAGCGTAAGCAGGGGGCAAGAGACCCAGTACTTC. Translated: CASSVSRGQETQYF.

A remark on this clonotype: The conserved closing phenylalanine or tryptophan is absent in this CDR3, likely reflecting a read error. V and J are TRBV5-4 and TRBJ2-1; 7 bases agree with TRBD1. The CDR3 totals 18 residues. Germline loops: CDR1 SGHNT, CDR2 YYREEE (reference sequence). J was trimmed by 4 bases and V by 4 bases; bases with no gene match: 17. CDR3 DNA sequence: TGTGCCAGCAGCGTAATGGCCCCTTCAGGGGGAGTATACAATGAGCAGTTCTTA. Its protein product is CASSVMAPSGGVYNEQFL.

The V call is TRBV27, the J call TRBJ1-1, with TRBD1 matching 7 bases. CDR1 is MNHEY, CDR2 SMNVEV, per germline (reference sequence). The CDR3 loop spans 16 amino acids. With V trimmed by 6 bases and J by 2 bases, 12 bases remained unmatched. CDR3 sequence (DNA): TGTGCCAGCAGATTTACTACGGGACAGATAAACACTGAAGCTTTCTTT. Amino acids: CASRFTTGQINTEAFF.

The sample holds a few counts of this clonotype. V gene TRBV28 combines with J gene TRBJ2-2, with a weak D call TRBD2 (7 bases). CDR1 is MDHEN, CDR2 SYDVKM, per germline. The V and J ends lost 4 bases and 4 bases respectively, with 16 bases between them. This CDR3 is 16 amino acids long. The chain's CDR3 is CASSSIGGRFTGELFF. In DNA form, the CDR3 reads TGTGCCAGCAGTTCAATCGGGGGGCGCTTCACCGGGGAGCTGTTTTTT.